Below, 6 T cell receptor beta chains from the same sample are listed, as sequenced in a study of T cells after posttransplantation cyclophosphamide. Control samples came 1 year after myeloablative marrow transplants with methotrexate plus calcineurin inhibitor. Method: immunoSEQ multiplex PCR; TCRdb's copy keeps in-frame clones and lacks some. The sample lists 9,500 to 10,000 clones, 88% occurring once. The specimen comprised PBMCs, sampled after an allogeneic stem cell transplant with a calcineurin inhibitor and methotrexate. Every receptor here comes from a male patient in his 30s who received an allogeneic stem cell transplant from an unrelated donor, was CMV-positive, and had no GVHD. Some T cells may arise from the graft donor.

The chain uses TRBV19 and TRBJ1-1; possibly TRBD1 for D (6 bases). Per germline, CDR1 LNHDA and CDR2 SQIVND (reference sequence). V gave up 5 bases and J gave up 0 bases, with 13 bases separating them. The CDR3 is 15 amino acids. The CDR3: CASSVPGHMNTEAFF. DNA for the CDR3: TGTGCCAGTAGTGTCCCGGGACACATGAACACTGAAGCTTTCTTT.

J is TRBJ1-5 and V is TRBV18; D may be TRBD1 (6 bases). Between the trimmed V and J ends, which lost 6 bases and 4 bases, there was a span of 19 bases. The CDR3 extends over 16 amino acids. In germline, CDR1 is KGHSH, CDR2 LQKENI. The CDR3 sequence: CASSPGVQGGNQPQHF. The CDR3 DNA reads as TGTGCCAGCTCCCCCGGAGTACAGGGTGGAAATCAGCCCCAGCATTTT.

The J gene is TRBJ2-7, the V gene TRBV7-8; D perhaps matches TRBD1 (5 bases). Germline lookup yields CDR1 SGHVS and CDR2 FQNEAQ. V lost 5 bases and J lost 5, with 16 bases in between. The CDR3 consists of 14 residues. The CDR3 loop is CASSLVPEQDEQYF. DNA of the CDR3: TGTGCCAGCAGCCTCGTACCCGAACAGGACGAGCAGTACTTC.

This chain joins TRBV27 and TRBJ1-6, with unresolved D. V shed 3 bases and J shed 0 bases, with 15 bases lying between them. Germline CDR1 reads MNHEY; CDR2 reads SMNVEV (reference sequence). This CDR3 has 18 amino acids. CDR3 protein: CASSFRIGSGSYNSPLHF. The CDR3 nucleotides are TGTGCCAGCAGTTTTAGAATCGGCTCAGGCTCCTATAATTCACCCCTCCACTTT.

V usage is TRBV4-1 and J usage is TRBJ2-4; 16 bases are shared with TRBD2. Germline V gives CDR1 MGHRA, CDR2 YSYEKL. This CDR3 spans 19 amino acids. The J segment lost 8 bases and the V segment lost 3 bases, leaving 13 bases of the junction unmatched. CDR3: CASSHDFMGLAGGRDIQYF. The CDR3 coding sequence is TGCGCCAGCAGCCACGATTTCATGGGACTAGCGGGAGGGCGGGACATTCAGTACTTC.

In nucleotides, the CDR3 is TGTGCCAGCAGCTTACGGGAGAACTCCTACGAGCAGTACTTC. Protein sequence: CASSLRENSYEQYF. V is TRBV7-8 and J is TRBJ2-7; tentative D call: TRBD2 (6 bases). Germline CDR1 reads SGHVS; CDR2 reads FQNEAQ. CDR3 size: 14 residues. V lost 2 bases and J 0 bases, leaving 8 bases between the germline ends. Combining the CDR3 with reference TRBV7-8 and TRBJ2-7 gives the whole variable domain GAGVSQSPRYKVAKRGQDVALRCDPISGHVSLFWYQQALGQGPEFLTYFQNEAQLDKSGLPSDRFFAERPEGSVSTLKIQRTQQEDSAVYLCASSLRENSYEQYFGPGTRLTVT.